The 4 T cell receptor beta chains reported below all come from one sample, sequenced in a study of T cells in Graves' hyperthyroidism and ophthalmopathy. Amplification targeted TCR beta CDR3 regions from RNA transcripts. The HTBI set primed first-round TCR CDR3 RT-PCR. TCRdb reprocessed the multiplex PCR reads via MiXCR and lists one record per CDR3 protein. Altogether some 98,000 distinct CDR3 sequences are present, about 40% being singletons, with the ten largest covering about 10%. The specimen sequenced was peripheral blood or thyroid tissue (not recorded which). The source is a woman in her 30s with Graves' hyperthyroidism.

V gene TRBV29-1 combines with J gene TRBJ2-7; the D gene is possibly TRBD1 (6 bases). The germline V gene has CDR1 SQVTM and CDR2 ANQGSEA. Trimming pared 3 bases from V and 4 bases from J, leaving 10 bases between. The CDR3 is 12 amino acids. The CDR3 DNA sequence: TGCAGCGTTGAGGCCAGGGGATACGAGCAGTACTTC. This sequence encodes CSVEARGYEQYF.

This clonotype was detected ten times or more. The chain joins TRBV5-1 to TRBJ1-2; D gene ambiguous. CDR1 and CDR2 (germline): SGHRS, YFSETQ. V lost 5 bases, J lost 7 bases, and 21 bases lay in between. The CDR3 totals 15 residues. CDR3 loop: CASSLSVRAGGGYTF. The CDR3 region has the DNA TGCGCCAGCAGTTTAAGCGTAAGGGCAGGTGGTGGCTACACCTTC.

There are many counts of this clonotype. The gene calls are TRBV15 and TRBJ2-3, with D unclear. V lost 5 bases and J 3 bases, leaving 9 bases between the germline ends. Germline CDR1 and CDR2: LNHNV and YYDKDF (reference sequence). This CDR3 contains 13 residues. The CDR3 nucleotides read TGTGCCACCAGCCCCCGGGCGACAGATACGCAGTATTTT. It is translated as CATSPRATDTQYF.

This chain joins TRBV7-2 and TRBJ1-1; D possibly corresponds to TRBD1 (6 bases). The CDR3 covers 13 residues. CDR1 SGHTA and CDR2 FQGNSA come from the germline V gene. V lost 1 base and J 9 bases, leaving 12 bases between the germline ends. The CDR3 nucleotides are TGTGCCAGCAGCTTAGGCCCGGGGGCTCAAGCTTTCTTT. This gives the protein CASSLGPGAQAFF.